These T cell receptor beta chains were read from a single sample in a study of blood T cell repertoires in COVID-19. The data were produced by immunoSEQ multiplex PCR, yet TCRdb's version contains in-frame clones alone and is incomplete. The sample has more than 250,000 clones; roughly 86% are singletons. The sample comprised peripheral blood. Every receptor here comes from a woman between 50 and 59 years old with acute or convalescent COVID-19. The CDR3 runs from the conserved cysteine through the conserved F or W. A D gene is named only where the DNA matches it firmly. Clone size is stated in some rows and not others, as once, few, many or a class when expanded.

>TRBJ1-4|NA|NA|TRBV19
CASFGDTVATNEKLFF
TGTGCCAGTTTTGGGGACACCGTTGCAACTAATGAAAAACTGTTTTTT
>TRBJ1-1|NA|NA|TRBV28
CASRVVMNTEAFF
TGTGCCAGCAGGGTAGTCATGAACACTGAAGCTTTCTTT
>TRBJ2-4|NA|TRBD2|TRBV7-3
CASRISGSLEGTAKNIQYF
TGTGCCAGCAGGATTAGCGGGAGCCTCGAGGGAACAGCCAAAAACATTCAGTACTTC
>TRBJ2-7|NA|TRBD2|TRBV5-1
CASRTAGGSEQYF
TGCGCCAGCAGAACGGCGGGGGGATCCGAGCAGTACTTC
>TRBJ1-5|once|NA|TRBV5-1
CASSLDSGNQPQHF
TGCGCCAGCAGCTTGGACTCAGGTAATCAGCCCCAGCATTTT
>TRBJ2-6|NA|NA|TRBV5-4
CASTENRRSSGANVLTF
TGTGCCAGCACTGAGAACCGTAGAAGCTCTGGGGCCAACGTCCTGACTTTC
>TRBJ2-1|NA|TRBD2|TRBV15
CATSRELAGDNEQFF
TGTGCCACCAGCAGAGAACTAGCGGGAGACAATGAGCAGTTCTTC
>TRBJ2-3|NA|NA|TRBV15
CATSRVGLHGAQYF
TGTGCCACCAGCAGAGTTGGACTACACGGGGCGCAGTATTTT
>TRBJ1-4|NA|TRBD1|TRBV19
CASNNRGGSNEKLFF
TGTGCCAGTAATAACAGGGGCGGTTCTAATGAAAAACTGTTTTTT
>TRBJ2-4|NA|NA|TRBV9
CASSPSGFPRGNIQYF
TGTGCCAGCAGCCCATCTGGATTTCCTCGAGGGAACATTCAGTACTTC
>TRBJ2-5|NA|NA|TRBV28
CASSDVFGTQYF
TGTGCCAGCAGTGATGTTTTCGGTACGCAGTACTTC
>TRBJ2-7|NA|TRBD2|TRBV27
CASYAMEEGRGGFEQYF
TGTGCCAGCTATGCTATGGAAGAAGGGCGGGGGGGTTTCGAGCAGTACTTC
>TRBJ2-7|few|NA|TRBV3-1/TRBV3-2
CASSLGRGYEQYF
TGTGCCAGCAGCCTCGGCAGGGGCTACGAGCAGTACTTC
>TRBJ2-7|NA|NA|TRBV7-8
CASSLDLRLSSYEQYF
TGTGCCAGCAGCTTAGATTTGCGGCTAAGCTCCTACGAGCAGTACTTC
>TRBJ2-1|NA|NA|TRBV27
CASRASGLNEQFF
TGTGCCAGCAGGGCCTCGGGACTCAACGAGCAGTTCTTC
>TRBJ2-7|NA|NA|TRBV6-5
CASSYSAGSGLYEQYF
TGTGCCAGCAGTTACTCTGCGGGGAGCGGGCTTTACGAGCAGTACTTC
>TRBJ1-1|NA|NA|TRBV3-1/TRBV3-2
CASRAGGTEAFF
TGTGCCTCACGGGCCGGAGGTACTGAAGCTTTCTTT
>TRBJ1-4|once|TRBD1|TRBV7-9
CASSLPGQGGEKLFF
TGTGCCAGCAGCTTACCGGGACAGGGAGGTGAAAAACTGTTTTTT
>TRBJ1-2|NA|TRBD1|TRBV6-5
CASRGGTGSNYGYTF
TGTGCCAGCAGGGGCGGGACAGGGTCCAACTATGGCTACACCTTC
>TRBJ1-2|NA|TRBD1|TRBV6-5
CASSYTPGQFYGYTF
TGTGCCAGCAGTTACACTCCGGGACAGTTCTATGGCTACACCTTC
>TRBJ2-3|NA|TRBD1|TRBV27
CASSPDRATDTQYF
TGTGCCAGCAGCCCGGACAGGGCCACAGATACGCAGTATTTT
>TRBJ2-1|NA|TRBD2|TRBV27
CASSSTSGSSYNEQFF
TGTGCCAGCAGTTCCACTAGCGGAAGCTCCTACAATGAGCAGTTCTTC
>TRBJ1-1|NA|NA|TRBV6-5
CASRDLGGATEAFF
TGTGCCAGCAGGGACCTCGGGGGGGCCACTGAAGCTTTCTTT